This entry describes one T cell receptor beta chain. Here immunoSEQ multiplex PCR was the method, and the copy in TCRdb shows in-frame clones only, minus some. The data contain around 20,000 clones, roughly nine tenths of them singletons. Time point defined: pre-treatment baseline. These data originate in a study of blood T cell dynamics during melanoma immunotherapy. Background on the study: First-line therapy was either pembrolizumab or nivolumab with ipilimumab for metastatic melanoma.

Germline V lookup: CDR1 LNHDA, CDR2 SQIVND (reference sequence). V was shortened by 3 bases and J by 7 bases, with 9 bases between the two germline ends. There are 13 residues in the CDR3. The chain combines TRBV19 with TRBJ2-2, with D unresolved. Sequencing was performed on blood, taken from a patient treated with checkpoint blockade. This clonotype originated in a human donor with melanoma. The CDR3 reads CASSILPGGELFF. The CDR3 nucleotides are TGTGCCAGTAGTATCCTCCCAGGCGGGGAGCTGTTTTTT.